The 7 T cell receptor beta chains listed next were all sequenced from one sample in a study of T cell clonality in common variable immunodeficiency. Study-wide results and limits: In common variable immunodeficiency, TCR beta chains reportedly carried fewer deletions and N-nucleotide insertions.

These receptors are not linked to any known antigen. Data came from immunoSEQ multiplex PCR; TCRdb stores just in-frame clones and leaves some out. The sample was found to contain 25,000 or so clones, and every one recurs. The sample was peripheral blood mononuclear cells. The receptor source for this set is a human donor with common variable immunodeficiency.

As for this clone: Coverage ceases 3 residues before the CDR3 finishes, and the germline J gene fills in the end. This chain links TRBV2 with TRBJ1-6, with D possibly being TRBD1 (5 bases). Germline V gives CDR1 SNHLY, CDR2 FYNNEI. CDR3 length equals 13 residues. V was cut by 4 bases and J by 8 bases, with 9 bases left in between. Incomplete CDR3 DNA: TGTGCCAGCAGTGTGAGGGGTGATTCACCC. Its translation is CASSVRGDSP. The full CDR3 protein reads CASSVRGDSPLHF.

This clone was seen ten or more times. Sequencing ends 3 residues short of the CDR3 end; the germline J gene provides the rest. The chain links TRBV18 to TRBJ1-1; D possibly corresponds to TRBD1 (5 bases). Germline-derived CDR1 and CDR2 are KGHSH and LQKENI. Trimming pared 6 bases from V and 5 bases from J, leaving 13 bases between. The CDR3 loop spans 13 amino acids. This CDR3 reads CASSRGEGTEAFF. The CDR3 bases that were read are TGTGCCAGCTCCCGCGGCGAGGGGACTGAA.

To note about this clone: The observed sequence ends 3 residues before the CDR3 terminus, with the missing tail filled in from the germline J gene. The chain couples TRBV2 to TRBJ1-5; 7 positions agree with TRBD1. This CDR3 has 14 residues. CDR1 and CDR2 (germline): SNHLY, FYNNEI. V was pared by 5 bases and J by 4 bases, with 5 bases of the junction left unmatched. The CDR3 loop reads CASSLQGWNQPQHF. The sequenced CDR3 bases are TGTGCCAGCAGTCTACAGGGGTGGAATCAGCCC.

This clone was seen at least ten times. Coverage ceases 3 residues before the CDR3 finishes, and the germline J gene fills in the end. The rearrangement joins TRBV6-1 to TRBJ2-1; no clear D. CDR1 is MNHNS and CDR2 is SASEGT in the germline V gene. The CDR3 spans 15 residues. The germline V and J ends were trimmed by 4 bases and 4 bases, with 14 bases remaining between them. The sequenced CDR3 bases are TGTGCCAGCAGTGTTACGGCGACTTCATACAATGAG. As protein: CASSVTATSYNE. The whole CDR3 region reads CASSVTATSYNEQFF.

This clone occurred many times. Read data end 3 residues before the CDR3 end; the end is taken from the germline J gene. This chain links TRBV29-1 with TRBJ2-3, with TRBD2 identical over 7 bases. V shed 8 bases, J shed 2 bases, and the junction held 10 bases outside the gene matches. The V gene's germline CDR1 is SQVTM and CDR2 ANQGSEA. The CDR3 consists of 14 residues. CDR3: CSSSQRDFTDTQYF. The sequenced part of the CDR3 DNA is TGCAGCTCCAGCCAGCGGGACTTCACAGATACG.

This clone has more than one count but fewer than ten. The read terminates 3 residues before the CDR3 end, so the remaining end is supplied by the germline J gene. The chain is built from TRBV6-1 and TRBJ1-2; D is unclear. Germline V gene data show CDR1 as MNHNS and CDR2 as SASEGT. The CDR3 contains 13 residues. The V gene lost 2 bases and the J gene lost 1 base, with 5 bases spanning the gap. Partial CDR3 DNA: TGTGCCAGCAGTGAAAGGCTTAACTATGGC. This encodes CASSERLNYG. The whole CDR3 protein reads CASSERLNYGYTF.

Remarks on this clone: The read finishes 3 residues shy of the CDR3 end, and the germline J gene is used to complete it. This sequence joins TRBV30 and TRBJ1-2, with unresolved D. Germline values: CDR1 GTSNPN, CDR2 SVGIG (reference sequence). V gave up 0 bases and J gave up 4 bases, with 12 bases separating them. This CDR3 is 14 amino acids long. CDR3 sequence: CAWSVLVHPYGYTF. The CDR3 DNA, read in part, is TGTGCCTGGAGTGTACTGGTGCACCCCTATGGC.